A single sample is the source of the 32 T cell receptor beta chains below, sequenced in a study of post-analysis software for immune sequencing data. Sequencing libraries made from TCR beta cDNA carried unique molecular identifiers. In TCRdb, the PCR reads were re-called with MiXCR into one record per CDR3 protein. The sample has 430,000 or so distinct CDR3 sequences, about 39% seen once. No cognate antigen is known for these TCRs. Points from the study as a whole: Roughly 5 TRBV segments, including TRBV5-6, TRBV5-1 and TRBV20-1, were more frequent in patients than controls.

The sample consisted of blood. Every receptor here comes from a girl aged 2-10 years with multiple sclerosis.

The chain uses TRBV7-2 and TRBJ1-1, with D hard to call. CDR1 is SGHTA, CDR2 FQGNSA, per germline. V shed 5 bases and J shed 10 bases, with 20 bases lying between them. The length of the CDR3 is 14 residues. The CDR3 loop reads CASSPREPQVGAFF. CDR3 sequence (DNA): TGTGCCAGCAGCCCCCGGGAACCCCAGGTGGGAGCTTTCTTT.

This rearrangement joins TRBV6-4 to TRBJ2-7, with 8 bases lining up with TRBD2. After removal of 4 bases from V and 1 base from J, the junction contained 9 bases not matched to a gene. The CDR3 totals 16 residues. Germline V lookup: CDR1 MRHNA, CDR2 SNTAGT. The CDR3 DNA reads as TGTGCCAGCAGTGGGGCTAAGCGGGGGAATTCCTACGAGCAGTACTTC. It yields the protein CASSGAKRGNSYEQYF.

This clonotype has a handful of counts. The chain has TRBV6-5 and TRBJ1-1; D remains ambiguous. CDR3 length: 15 residues. CDR1 is MNHEY and CDR2 is SVGAGI in the germline V gene. Trimming took 2 bases from V and 4 from J, leaving 14 bases between them. CDR3 loop: CASSYDQGRSTEAFF. In DNA form, the CDR3 reads TGTGCCAGCAGTTACGATCAAGGGAGGAGCACTGAAGCTTTCTTT.

This clonotype showed up just a few times. The chain recombines TRBV11-2 with TRBJ2-3; the D call may be TRBD1 or TRBD2 (5 bases each). V lost 6 bases to trimming and J lost 2 bases, with 15 bases between them. The CDR3 sequence is 15 residues long. The germline V gene has CDR1 SGHAT and CDR2 FQNNGV. The CDR3 is CASRPGPRVTDTQYF. The CDR3 bases are TGTGCCAGCAGGCCGGGACCGCGGGTCACAGATACGCAGTATTTT.

This clonotype appeared a few times. The rearrangement links TRBV20-1 to TRBJ2-7, with 8 positions matching TRBD1. CDR1 and CDR2 from the germline V gene are DFQATT and SNEGSKA (reference sequence). The length of the CDR3 is 15 residues. V shed 1 base, J shed 7 bases, and the junction held 12 bases outside the gene matches. DNA of the CDR3: TGCAGTGCTAGAGTCCCCGGGACAGGTAGGGGGGAGCAGTACTTC. This sequence encodes CSARVPGTGRGEQYF.

The V gene is TRBV10-1, the J gene TRBJ1-1, with D perhaps TRBD1 (6 bases). Germline CDR1 is WNHNN and CDR2 is SYGVQD (reference sequence). V dropped 0 bases and J dropped 2 bases, with 10 bases sitting between them. The CDR3 is 15 residues long. As DNA, the CDR3 is TGCGCCAGCAGTGAGTCGTGGGGGGCCAACACTGAAGCTTTCTTT. This gives the protein CASSESWGANTEAFF.

The V and J genes are TRBV7-9 and TRBJ1-4; unclear D gene. The CDR3 extends over 16 amino acids. Trimming left V 3 bases short and J 0 bases short, with 11 bases between. Germline V gene data show CDR1 as SEHNR and CDR2 as FQNEAQ (reference sequence). CDR3 protein: CASSFIYATTNEKLFF. Written as DNA, the CDR3 is TGTGCCAGCAGCTTTATCTACGCAACAACTAATGAAAAACTGTTTTTT. The complete variable domain, with remaining parts taken from reference TRBV7-9 and TRBJ1-4, reads DTGVSQNPRHKITKRGQNVTFRCDPISEHNRLYWYRQTLGQGPEFLTYFQNEAQLEKSRLLSDRFSAERPKGSFSTLEIQRTEQGDSAMYLCASSFIYATTNEKLFFGSGTQLSVL.

This chain connects TRBV10-3 to TRBJ2-3, with a weak D call TRBD1 (5 bases). Germline assignment: CDR1 ENHRY and CDR2 SYGVKD. This CDR3 comprises 16 residues. Trimming took off 5 bases at V and 2 bases at J, with 17 bases between the two ends. The CDR3 sequence: CAISSRTRSLTDTQYF. The DNA of the CDR3 is TGTGCCATCAGTTCTCGGACACGGTCACTCACAGATACGCAGTATTTT.

The chain links TRBV4-1 to TRBJ2-4; TRBD1 matches at 11 bases. This CDR3 region has 18 residues. Trimming at V came to 4 bases and at J to 0 bases, leaving 8 bases not matched to a gene. In germline, CDR1 is MGHRA, CDR2 YSYEKL. CDR3 bases: TGCGCCAGCAGCCCCGGGACAGGGGGAGCCTTAGCCAAAAACATTCAGTACTTC. The encoded protein is CASSPGTGGALAKNIQYF.

The chain recombines TRBV12-3 or TRBV12-4 with TRBJ2-5; the D gene is possibly TRBD2 (6 bases). CDR3 size: 14 residues. V was pared by 6 bases and J by 2 bases, with 13 bases between. The CDR3 DNA reads as TGTGCCAGCAGCCCTCGGAGGGTTCAAGAGACCCAGTACTTC. Translation gives CASSPRRVQETQYF.

The chain employs TRBV6-2 or TRBV6-3 and TRBJ2-1, with D possibly called TRBD1 or TRBD2 (5 bases each). The CDR3 is 11 residues long. V lost 1 base to trimming and J lost 13 bases, with 8 bases between them. In germline, CDR1 is MNHEY, CDR2 SVGEGT. This CDR3 reads CASSYWGRQFF. DNA for the CDR3: TGTGCCAGCAGTTACTGGGGACGCCAGTTCTTC.

This clonotype has a handful of counts. The V and J genes are TRBV20-1 and TRBJ2-3; D ambiguous. The CDR3 has 15 amino acids. CDR1 and CDR2 from the germline V gene are DFQATT and SNEGSKA (reference sequence). The V end was cut by 5 bases, the J end by 3 bases, with 18 bases between. DNA for the CDR3: TGCAGTGCTTCCCGGCGTGGGCCCATGACAGATACGCAGTATTTT. It codes for CSASRRGPMTDTQYF.

This clonotype was seen a handful of times. The chain has TRBV6-1 and TRBJ1-6, with D uncertain. The CDR3 runs to 15 residues. From germline, CDR1 is MNHNS and CDR2 SASEGT. Trimming removed 3 bases from V and 4 bases from J, with 10 bases in between. The CDR3, as DNA: TGTGCCAGCAGTGAGCAGTACCGATATAATTCACCCCTCCACTTT. Its translation: CASSEQYRYNSPLHF.

This clonotype was seen a handful of times. V gene TRBV6-5 combines with J gene TRBJ2-1, with 10 bases identical to TRBD2. V lost 0 bases, J lost 8 bases, and 19 bases stayed unmatched. CDR1 is MNHEY, CDR2 SVGAGI, per germline. The CDR3 loop spans 20 amino acids. The CDR3 nucleotides read TGTGCCAGCAGTTACTCGACCTTCGGGCTAGCGGGGGCCGATGTGGATGAGCAGTTCTTC. Translation: CASSYSTFGLAGADVDEQFF.

V gene TRBV12-3 or TRBV12-4 combines with J gene TRBJ2-7; D is perhaps TRBD1 or TRBD2 (6 bases each). The V and J ends lost 5 bases and 7 bases respectively, with 24 bases between them. The CDR3 sequence is 16 residues long. CDR3 protein: CASSRKGGLGLREQYF. In DNA form, the CDR3 reads TGTGCCAGCAGTCGAAAAGGGGGACTGGGCTTGCGGGAGCAGTACTTC.

This clonotype has just a few counts. V and J are TRBV6-2 or TRBV6-3 and TRBJ2-1, with 12 positions matching TRBD2. V trimming: 6 bases; J trimming: 3 bases; junction bases outside the gene matches: 12. The germline V gene has CDR1 MNHEY and CDR2 SVGEGT. CDR3 length equals 18 residues. The DNA of the CDR3 is TGTGCCAGCAGCCACCCGACTAGCGGGAGCTCACTCTACAATGAGCAGTTCTTC. Residues: CASSHPTSGSSLYNEQFF.

This clonotype was counted between two and nine times. The rearrangement links TRBV10-3 to TRBJ2-7, with a tentative D call TRBD1 (5 bases). This CDR3 spans 14 amino acids. From germline, CDR1 is ENHRY and CDR2 SYGVKD. Trimming took off 4 bases at V and 0 bases at J, with 10 bases between the two ends. The DNA for the CDR3 is TGTGCCATCAGTGTAACAGACAGCTCCTACGAGCAGTACTTC. It translates to CAISVTDSSYEQYF.

In its sample, this clonotype was seen many times. The chain carries TRBV4-2 and TRBJ2-1, with 10 bases identical to TRBD2. V gave up 4 bases and J gave up 0 bases; unmatched junction bases: 3. This CDR3 is built from 16 residues. CDR1 and CDR2 from the germline V gene are LGHNA and YNFKEQ. Here the CDR3 reads CASSRLAGGSYNEQFF. CDR3 nucleotide sequence: TGTGCCAGCAGCCGCTTAGCGGGGGGCTCCTACAATGAGCAGTTCTTC.

This clonotype has more than one count but fewer than ten. V usage is TRBV20-1 and J usage is TRBJ2-4; a possible D gene is TRBD2 (6 bases). Germline loops: CDR1 DFQATT, CDR2 SNEGSKA (reference sequence). The CDR3 covers 17 residues. Trimming took 0 bases from V and 2 from J, leaving 17 bases between them. The CDR3: CSARDLRRGNTKNIQYF. Written as DNA, the CDR3 is TGCAGTGCTAGAGATCTACGGCGGGGCAATACCAAAAACATTCAGTACTTC.

V is TRBV12-3 or TRBV12-4 and J is TRBJ1-2; D is undetermined. Trimming removed 6 bases from V and 1 base from J, with 9 bases in between. CDR3 size: 13 residues. CDR3: CASRDGSNYGYTF. CDR3 nucleotides: TGTGCCAGCAGGGACGGGAGTAACTATGGCTACACCTTC.

V is TRBV20-1 and J is TRBJ2-7; D perhaps matches TRBD2 (5 bases). The CDR3 covers 16 residues. The germline gives CDR1 DFQATT, CDR2 SNEGSKA (reference sequence). Trimming took 0 bases from V and 3 from J, leaving 18 bases between them. The CDR3 region is CSARDHAGQRYYEQYF. The CDR3 bases are TGCAGTGCTAGAGATCATGCGGGCCAAAGATACTACGAGCAGTACTTC.

In its sample, this clonotype was seen a few times. V and J are TRBV20-1 and TRBJ2-1; the match to TRBD2 covers 11 bases. J lost 2 bases, V lost 6 bases, and 18 bases had no gene match. The germline gives CDR1 DFQATT, CDR2 SNEGSKA (reference sequence). The CDR3 spans 19 residues. Written as DNA, the CDR3 is TGCAGTGCCCCACTCGGGTATAGCGGGAGGGTCATGCCCTACAATGAGCAGTTCTTC. Translating it yields CSAPLGYSGRVMPYNEQFF.

This clonotype appeared a few times. The V and J genes are TRBV27 and TRBJ2-4; perhaps TRBD1 as D (5 bases). Per the germline V gene, CDR1 is MNHEY and CDR2 is SMNVEV (reference sequence). Trimming pared 3 bases from V and 4 bases from J, leaving 10 bases between. The CDR3 sequence is 14 residues long. The CDR3 here is CASSLVGPKNIQYF. In DNA form, the CDR3 reads TGTGCCAGCAGTTTGGTGGGGCCGAAAAACATTCAGTACTTC.

This clonotype was seen repeatedly, ten times or more. The chain has TRBV29-1 and TRBJ2-5; D call uncertain. The CDR3 extends over 13 amino acids. Germline V gene lookup returns CDR1 SQVTM and CDR2 ANQGSEA. V lost 6 bases to trimming and J lost 0 bases, with 11 bases between them. CDR3 loop: CSVPDVHQETQYF. As DNA, the CDR3 is TGCAGCGTCCCAGACGTACACCAAGAGACCCAGTACTTC.

In its sample, this clonotype was seen a few times. V is TRBV6-6 and J is TRBJ2-3; D not resolved. The CDR3 consists of 15 residues. Germline assignment: CDR1 MNHNY and CDR2 SVGAGI (reference sequence). Deletions cut 2 bases from V and 6 bases from J, with 15 bases between. CDR3 amino acids: CASSYRMSATDTQYF. CDR3 nucleotide sequence: TGTGCCAGCAGTTACCGGATGAGCGCGACGGATACGCAGTATTTT.

This clonotype has only a few counts. The chain recombines TRBV7-2 with TRBJ2-3; maybe TRBD2 (6 bases). Per germline, CDR1 SGHTA and CDR2 FQGNSA. This CDR3 contains 15 residues. V lost 5 bases, J lost 4 bases, and 16 bases lay in between. The CDR3 nucleotides are TGTGCCAGCAGCGTCGGGACTGCGGCCCCAGATACGCAGTATTTT. Amino acids: CASSVGTAAPDTQYF.

This clonotype was counted a few times. The chain is built from TRBV5-6 and TRBJ2-7; 10 bases line up with TRBD1. V lost 7 bases and J lost 1; bases outside the gene matches: 17. The CDR3 covers 18 residues. Germline V gene sequence: CDR1 SGHDT, CDR2 YYEEEE. The CDR3 DNA reads as TGTGCCAGCCATAAGCAAACCCTGGCGGGACAGGGGTCCTACGAGCAGTACTTC. Translated: CASHKQTLAGQGSYEQYF. Full variable domain (rest looked up from reference TRBV5-6 and TRBJ2-7): DAGVTQSPTHLIKTRGQQVTLRCSPKSGHDTVSWYQQALGQGPQFIFQYYEEEERQRGNFPDRFSGHQFPNYSSELNVNALLLGDSALYLCASHKQTLAGQGSYEQYFGPGTRLTVT.

This clonotype has a handful of counts. This chain uses TRBV10-3 with TRBJ2-1, with unresolved D. This CDR3 is 13 amino acids long. V dropped 8 bases and J dropped 8 bases, with 16 bases sitting between them. Germline V gives CDR1 ENHRY, CDR2 SYGVKD. This CDR3 is CAIRSSSADEQFF. CDR3 nucleotides: TGTGCCATCCGAAGTAGTTCGGCAGATGAGCAGTTCTTC.

The genes are TRBV27 and TRBJ2-3, with 10 bases aligning to TRBD2. This CDR3 has 17 amino acids. The V gene end was trimmed by 6 bases and the J gene end by 4 bases; junction bases not matched to a gene: 13. The germline V gene has CDR1 MNHEY and CDR2 SMNVEV (reference sequence). DNA for the CDR3: TGTGCCAGCAGAAGGCTAGCGGGAGCTTTAGACTCAGATACGCAGTATTTT. Protein sequence: CASRRLAGALDSDTQYF.

The chain couples TRBV11-2 to TRBJ2-1; no firm D call. This CDR3 is 15 amino acids long. Trimming removed 5 bases from V and 4 bases from J, with 15 bases in between. In germline, CDR1 is SGHAT, CDR2 FQNNGV. The CDR3: CASSARTRPYNEQFF. The CDR3 DNA reads as TGTGCCAGCAGCGCACGGACGCGACCTTACAATGAGCAGTTCTTC.

The chain carries TRBV2 and TRBJ2-3, with D perhaps matching TRBD1 (7 bases). V lost 8 bases and J 0 bases, leaving 21 bases between the germline ends. CDR3 length equals 17 residues. Germline CDR1 SNHLY, CDR2 FYNNEI. As DNA, the CDR3 is TGTGCCAGCTATGAGGAGGGGGCAGGTCGTAGCACAGATACGCAGTATTTT. This codes for CASYEEGAGRSTDTQYF.

This clonotype appeared a few times. The chain is built from TRBV27 and TRBJ2-7; D perhaps matches TRBD1 (5 bases). The CDR3 has 17 amino acids. Germline CDR1 MNHEY, CDR2 SMNVEV (reference sequence). Deletions cut 2 bases from V and 0 bases from J, with 17 bases between. DNA of the CDR3: TGTGCCAGCAGTTTAATTCCGTGGACACTCAGCTCCTACGAGCAGTACTTC. Its protein is CASSLIPWTLSSYEQYF.